These 27 T cell receptor beta chains share one sample of origin, sequenced in a study of response to subunit inactivated influenza vaccine (dated by TCRdb to the late 2010s). Libraries were prepared through RT-PCR. The listed sequencing device is Illumina HiSeq 2500. TCRdb reran the public reads through fastp at Q25 and MiXCR, keeping productive beta chains. Each entry merges the rows of one CDR3 protein and shows their most common DNA and genes. Within this sample are 590,000 or so distinct CDR3 sequences, with around 15% of them counted one time only. Of the sample, less than 9% is held by the ten largest clones. The source material was PBMCs from blood, sampled approximately 15 days before vaccination. Receptors originate from a man over 45 who received an inactivated influenza vaccine. Donor details come from another sample of the same person, matched by shared clones.

The chain has TRBV27 and TRBJ2-1, with 13 positions matching TRBD2. The CDR3 runs 18 residues. Germline V gives CDR1 MNHEY, CDR2 SMNVEV (reference sequence). With 3 bases clipped from V and 2 bases from J, the junction kept 7 bases outside the gene matches. The CDR3 reads CASSFVGLAGITYNEQFF. CDR3 bases: TGTGCCAGCAGTTTTGTGGGACTAGCGGGGATTACCTACAATGAGCAGTTCTTC.

At least ten counts were recorded for this clonotype. CDR3 DNA: TGCAGTGCTAGCGTCCCTAATCAGCCCCAGCATTTT. Residues: CSASVPNQPQHF. The chain joins TRBV20-1 to TRBJ1-5; D unclear. The CDR3 is made up of 12 amino acids. Germline V gene lookup returns CDR1 DFQATT and CDR2 SNEGSKA (reference sequence). V dropped 3 bases and J dropped 4 bases, with 7 bases sitting between them.

The V and J genes are TRBV11-3 and TRBJ2-2; 12 nucleotides match TRBD1. The V and J ends lost 5 bases and 6 bases, in that order; junction bases with no gene match: 7. The CDR3 sequence is 16 residues long. Germline V gene lookup returns CDR1 SGHNT and CDR2 YENEEA. The CDR3 protein is CASSPRGTGGSGELFF. The CDR3 nucleotides are TGTGCCAGCAGCCCCCGCGGGACAGGGGGCTCCGGGGAGCTGTTTTTT.

This clonotype was detected a few times. The chain combines TRBV3-1 with TRBJ2-7; 9 bases are a match to TRBD2. Trimming took 0 bases from V and 6 from J; bases not matched to a gene: 6. Germline V gene lookup returns CDR1 LGHDT and CDR2 YNNKEL (reference sequence). The CDR3 is 15 amino acids. CDR3 DNA sequence: TGTGCCAGCAGCCAAGATGGAGTAGCGGGAGTCGAGCAGTACTTC. It specifies CASSQDGVAGVEQYF.

The gene calls are TRBV6-1 and TRBJ2-1, with a possible D match to TRBD2 (5 bases). Deletions cut 7 bases from V and 10 bases from J, with 20 bases between. Germline V CDR1 and CDR2: MNHNS, SASEGT. CDR3 length: 14 amino acids. Here the CDR3 reads CASKPGSSPGEQFF. The CDR3 region has the DNA TGTGCCAGCAAACCGGGCTCCAGTCCGGGGGAGCAGTTCTTC.

CDR3 in amino acids: CASSHTYIGSFYNSPLHF. DNA for the CDR3: TGTGCCAGCAGTCACACTTACATAGGCAGCTTCTATAATTCACCCCTCCACTTT. The V and J genes are TRBV28 and TRBJ1-6; D remains unclear. There are 18 residues in the CDR3. Germline assignment: CDR1 MDHEN and CDR2 SYDVKM. The V end was cut by 5 bases, the J end by 3 bases, with 20 bases between.

This chain connects TRBV6-1 to TRBJ1-5; 9 nucleotides line up with TRBD1. The CDR3 has 16 amino acids. Germline lookup yields CDR1 MNHNS and CDR2 SASEGT. Trimming removed 3 bases from V and 2 bases from J; junction bases left unmatched: 5. The CDR3 DNA sequence: TGTGCCAGCAGTGACGGGACAGGGATGGGCAATCAGCCCCAGCATTTT. This translates into CASSDGTGMGNQPQHF.

There are many counts of this clonotype. The chain is built from TRBV12-3 or TRBV12-4 and TRBJ1-1; maybe TRBD1 (5 bases). The CDR3 is 14 residues long. V lost 6 bases and J 0 bases, leaving 11 bases between the germline ends. CDR3 coding DNA: TGTGCCAGCAGCTTCCAGGGTATGAACACTGAAGCTTTCTTT. It is translated as CASSFQGMNTEAFF.

This clonotype was counted a few times. Here the CDR3 DNA reads TGTGCCAGCAGCACCGGGACAGCACTCTACGAGCAGTACTTC. As protein: CASSTGTALYEQYF. The rearrangement joins TRBV5-6 to TRBJ2-7, with 7 bases that match TRBD1. Per germline, CDR1 SGHDT and CDR2 YYEEEE. Trimming took 4 bases from V and 3 from J; bases not matched to a gene: 7. The CDR3 loop spans 14 amino acids.

The chain couples TRBV2 to TRBJ2-5; D might be TRBD2 (5 bases). Between the trimmed V and J ends, which lost 7 bases and 3 bases, there was a span of 15 bases. The CDR3 covers 14 residues. Germline CDR1 reads SNHLY; CDR2 reads FYNNEI. The CDR3 reads CASKRTATKETQYF. CDR3 DNA: TGTGCCAGCAAGCGGACGGCGACTAAAGAGACCCAGTACTTC.

The rearrangement links TRBV20-1 to TRBJ1-5; maybe TRBD1 (5 bases). Germline CDR1 is DFQATT and CDR2 is SNEGSKA (reference sequence). V lost 1 base and J 4 bases, leaving 8 bases between the germline ends. The CDR3 sequence is 13 residues long. CDR3 residues: CSARVGGNQPQHF. CDR3 DNA sequence: TGCAGTGCTAGAGTCGGGGGAAATCAGCCCCAGCATTTT.

This chain uses TRBV7-9 with TRBJ1-6, with 8 bases matching TRBD1. Germline V gene sequence: CDR1 SEHNR, CDR2 FQNEAQ (reference sequence). This CDR3 is 16 amino acids long. The junction had 10 bases not matched to a gene; V was cut back by 5 bases and J by 7 bases. The CDR3 here is CASSPPLDRGNSPLHF. The CDR3 DNA reads TGTGCCAGCAGCCCCCCCCTCGACAGGGGAAATTCACCCCTCCACTTT.

This clonotype was counted between two and nine times. The chain uses TRBV6-1 and TRBJ2-3; 9 bases fit TRBD1. CDR1 is MNHNS and CDR2 is SASEGT in the germline V gene. The CDR3 contains 14 residues. V gave up 9 bases and J gave up 4 bases; unmatched junction bases: 8. CDR3 sequence (DNA): TGTGCCAGTTTAAGTGACAGGGGGTCAGATACGCAGTATTTT. This gives the protein CASLSDRGSDTQYF.

This clonotype was seen a handful of times. The chain employs TRBV5-5 and TRBJ2-1; D call uncertain. The germline V and J ends were trimmed by 2 bases and 4 bases, with 10 bases remaining between them. CDR3 length: 14 residues. Germline assignment: CDR1 SGHKS and CDR2 YYEKEE (reference sequence). The CDR3 protein is CASSFIHGYNEQFF. CDR3 coding DNA: TGTGCCAGCAGCTTTATCCATGGGTACAATGAGCAGTTCTTC.

This clonotype was found many times. The chain has TRBV7-9 and TRBJ2-1; 8 bases align to TRBD2. Germline loops: CDR1 SEHNR, CDR2 FQNEAQ (reference sequence). J gave up 2 bases and V 8 bases, and 5 bases lay outside the gene matches. The CDR3 is made up of 14 amino acids. The CDR3 loop is CASWAGGTYNEQFF. The CDR3 DNA sequence: TGTGCCAGCTGGGCGGGAGGAACCTACAATGAGCAGTTCTTC. Drawing the rest from reference TRBV7-9 and TRBJ2-1, the complete variable domain is DTGVSQNPRHKITKRGQNVTFRCDPISEHNRLYWYRQTLGQGPEFLTYFQNEAQLEKSRLLSDRFSAERPKGSFSTLEIQRTEQGDSAMYLCASWAGGTYNEQFFGPGTRLTVL.

This clonotype was observed a handful of times. The chain employs TRBV29-1 and TRBJ1-2; TRBD1 is a possible D gene (5 bases). CDR1 SQVTM and CDR2 ANQGSEA come from the germline V gene. The CDR3 is 12 residues long. V lost 5 bases, J lost 4 bases, and 11 bases lay in between. CDR3 in amino acids: CSVSGVGYGYTF. Written as DNA, the CDR3 is TGCAGCGTTTCGGGGGTAGGCTATGGCTACACCTTC.

Only a few counts were recorded for this clonotype. The chain combines TRBV20-1 with TRBJ2-5; the match to TRBD2 covers 7 bases. The CDR3 has 13 residues. Germline CDR1 and CDR2: DFQATT and SNEGSKA (reference sequence). Trimming took 3 bases from V and 4 from J; bases not matched to a gene: 5. CDR3 sequence: CSASKGGGETQYF. The CDR3 DNA reads as TGCAGTGCTAGCAAAGGCGGGGGAGAGACCCAGTACTTC.

The chain joins TRBV3-1 to TRBJ2-7, with 7 nucleotides matching TRBD2. With 4 bases clipped from V and 6 bases from J, the junction kept 12 bases outside the gene matches. The CDR3 contains 15 residues. Germline values: CDR1 LGHDT, CDR2 YNNKEL (reference sequence). Written as DNA, the CDR3 is TGTGCCAGCAGCCGAATTGGGGGGGAAATTGGCGAGCAGTACTTC. This translates into CASSRIGGEIGEQYF.

This clonotype was recorded at least ten times. The CDR3 loop reads CASSSQGVRTEAFF. As DNA, the CDR3 is TGTGCCAGCAGCTCCCAAGGCGTAAGGACTGAAGCTTTCTTT. The V gene is TRBV7-2, the J gene TRBJ1-1; D not certain. CDR1 is SGHTA and CDR2 is FQGNSA in the germline V gene. This CDR3 is 14 amino acids long. The germline V and J ends were trimmed by 4 bases and 5 bases, with 14 bases remaining between them.

This clonotype was observed a few times. The gene calls are TRBV7-2 and TRBJ1-6, with TRBD1 identical over 9 bases. This CDR3 region has 16 residues. The V gene end was trimmed by 2 bases and the J gene end by 7 bases; junction bases not matched to a gene: 6. Germline V gives CDR1 SGHTA, CDR2 FQGNSA. The CDR3 sequence is CASSLYGTGTNSPLHF. The CDR3 bases are TGTGCCAGCAGCTTATACGGGACAGGGACCAATTCACCCCTCCACTTT. The complete variable domain, with remaining parts taken from reference TRBV7-2 and TRBJ1-6, reads GAGVSQSPSNKVTEKGKDVELRCDPISGHTALYWYRQSLGQGLEFLIYFQGNSAPDKSGLPSDRFSAERTGGSVSTLTIQRTQQEDSAVYLCASSLYGTGTNSPLHFGNGTRLTVT.

This clonotype was found a few times. The J gene is TRBJ2-1, the V gene TRBV29-1; no definite D call. The V end lost 6 bases, the J end lost 0 bases, and 12 bases lay between the germline ends. Germline CDR1 is SQVTM and CDR2 is ANQGSEA. CDR3 length: 14 residues. The CDR3 coding sequence is TGCAGCGTCATGGCGGAGAGCTCCTACAATGAGCAGTTCTTC. This encodes CSVMAESSYNEQFF.

This clonotype was observed a handful of times. The chain links TRBV7-9 to TRBJ2-1, with D possibly matching TRBD1 (5 bases). Trimming pared 1 base from V and 6 bases from J, leaving 13 bases between. Germline CDR1 and CDR2: SEHNR and FQNEAQ (reference sequence). There are 15 residues in the CDR3. The CDR3 nucleotides are TGTGCCAGCAGCTTAGGGCAGGGAAATCTCAATGAGCAGTTCTTC. Its translation: CASSLGQGNLNEQFF.

This clonotype was detected only a few times. DNA of the CDR3: TGTGCCACCAGCTCTCTGGGGGACACCTACGAGCAGTACTTC. It yields the protein CATSSLGDTYEQYF. The rearrangement joins TRBV15 to TRBJ2-7; D might be TRBD1 (6 bases). Trimming removed 5 bases from V and 2 bases from J, with 13 bases in between. Germline V lookup: CDR1 LNHNV, CDR2 YYDKDF (reference sequence). The CDR3 consists of 14 residues.

This clonotype was counted many times. J is TRBJ2-1 and V is TRBV9; D may correspond to TRBD1 or TRBD2 (6 bases each). The CDR3 contains 19 residues. V was shortened by 2 bases and J by 0 bases, with 21 bases between the two germline ends. CDR1 SGDLS and CDR2 YYNGEE come from the germline V gene. The CDR3 protein is CASSVGGGTVPSSYNEQFF. DNA of the CDR3: TGTGCCAGCAGCGTTGGGGGCGGGACCGTACCAAGCTCCTACAATGAGCAGTTCTTC. The variable domain in full, with the rest retrieved from reference TRBV9 and TRBJ2-1, is DSGVTQTPKHLITATGQRVTLRCSPRSGDLSVYWYQQSLDQGLQFLIQYYNGEERAKGNILERFSAQQFPDLHSELNLSSLELGDSALYFCASSVGGGTVPSSYNEQFFGPGTRLTVL.

CDR3 in amino acids: CASSKGRAGETQYF. The CDR3 DNA follows: TGTGCCAGCAGCAAGGGGAGGGCCGGAGAGACCCAGTACTTC. The rearrangement joins TRBV7-9 to TRBJ2-5; 7 nucleotides match TRBD2. V was clipped by 5 bases and J by 4 bases; unmatched bases: 7. The CDR3 is 14 residues long. CDR1 is SEHNR, CDR2 FQNEAQ, per germline (reference sequence). The complete variable domain, with remaining parts taken from reference TRBV7-9 and TRBJ2-5, reads DTGVSQNPRHKITKRGQNVTFRCDPISEHNRLYWYRQTLGQGPEFLTYFQNEAQLEKSRLLSDRFSAERPKGSFSTLEIQRTEQGDSAMYLCASSKGRAGETQYFGPGTRLLVL.

The rearrangement links TRBV28 to TRBJ2-7, with TRBD2 as a possible D gene (6 bases). CDR3 length equals 15 residues. V was cut by 7 bases and J by 2 bases, with 18 bases left in between. CDR1 is MDHEN and CDR2 is SYDVKM in the germline V gene. CDR3 in DNA: TGTGCCAGCAACACTTTAGCGGAAGTTACCTACGAGCAGTACTTC. Protein: CASNTLAEVTYEQYF. Variable domain in full (rest from reference TRBV28 and TRBJ2-7): DVKVTQSSRYLVKRTGEKVFLECVQDMDHENMFWYRQDPGLGLRLIYFSYDVKMKEKGDIPEGYSVSREKKERFSLILESASTNQTSMYLCASNTLAEVTYEQYFGPGTRLTVT.

The CDR3 DNA reads TGTGCCATCAGTGAGTCAGGGAGCTCCTACAATGAGCAGTTCTTC. Its translation: CAISESGSSYNEQFF. V and J are TRBV10-3 and TRBJ2-1; a weak D match, TRBD2 (5 bases). The germline V gene has CDR1 ENHRY and CDR2 SYGVKD. This CDR3 region has 15 residues. Trimming took off 0 bases at V and 0 bases at J, with 6 bases between the two ends.